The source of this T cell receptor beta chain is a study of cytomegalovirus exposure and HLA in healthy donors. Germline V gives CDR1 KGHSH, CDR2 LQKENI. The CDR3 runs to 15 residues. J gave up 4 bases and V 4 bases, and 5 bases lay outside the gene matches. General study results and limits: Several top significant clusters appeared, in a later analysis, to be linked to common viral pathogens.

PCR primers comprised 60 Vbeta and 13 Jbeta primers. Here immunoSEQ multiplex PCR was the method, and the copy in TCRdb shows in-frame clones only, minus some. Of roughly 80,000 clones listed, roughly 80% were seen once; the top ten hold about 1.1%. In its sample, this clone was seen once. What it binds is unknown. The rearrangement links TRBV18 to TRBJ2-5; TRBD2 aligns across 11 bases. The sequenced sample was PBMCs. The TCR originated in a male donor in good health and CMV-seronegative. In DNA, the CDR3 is TGTGCCAGCTCACAGACTAGCGGGATAGCAGAGACCCAGTACTTC. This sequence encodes CASSQTSGIAETQYF.